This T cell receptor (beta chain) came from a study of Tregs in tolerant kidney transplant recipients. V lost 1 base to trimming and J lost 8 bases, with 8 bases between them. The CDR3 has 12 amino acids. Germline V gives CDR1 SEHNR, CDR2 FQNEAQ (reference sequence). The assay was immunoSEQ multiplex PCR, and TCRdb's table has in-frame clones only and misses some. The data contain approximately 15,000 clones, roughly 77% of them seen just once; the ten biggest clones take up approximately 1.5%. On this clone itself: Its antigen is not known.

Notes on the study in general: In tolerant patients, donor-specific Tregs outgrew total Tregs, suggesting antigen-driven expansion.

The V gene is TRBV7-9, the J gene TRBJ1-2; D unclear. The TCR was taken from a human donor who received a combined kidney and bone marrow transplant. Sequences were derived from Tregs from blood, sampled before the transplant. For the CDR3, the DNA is TGTGCCAGCAGCTTAGGCGAGCGCGGCTACACCTTC. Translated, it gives CASSLGERGYTF.